One and the same sample provided the 18 T cell receptor beta chains below, sequenced in a study of T cell responses to AZD1222 COVID-19 vaccine. Data came from immunoSEQ multiplex PCR; TCRdb stores just in-frame clones and leaves some out. This sample has more than 95,000 clones, with around 94% found just once. Specimen: peripheral blood, collected 28 days after the second AZD1222 dose. The source is an adult who received the AZD1222 COVID-19 vaccine.

This chain joins TRBV28 and TRBJ1-2; D might be TRBD1 (5 bases). The CDR3 has 15 residues. V lost 1 base and J lost 1, with 10 bases in between. CDR1 and CDR2 from the germline V gene are MDHEN and SYDVKM. CDR3 residues: CASSLLRQNNYGYTF. DNA for the CDR3: TGTGCCAGCAGTTTATTGCGACAGAATAACTATGGCTACACCTTC.

The chain combines TRBV14 with TRBJ1-3, with D maybe TRBD1 (6 bases). This CDR3 comprises 15 residues. Germline assignment: CDR1 SGHDN and CDR2 FVKESK. With 4 bases removed from V and 2 bases from J, the gap between germline ends came to 12 bases. CDR3 bases: TGTGCCAGCAGCCCCTCCGGGACAACTGGAAACACCATATATTTT. It encodes CASSPSGTTGNTIYF.

The chain employs TRBV18 and TRBJ1-4; TRBD1 agrees at 7 bases. The CDR3 has 14 amino acids. The junction had 9 bases not matched to a gene; V was cut back by 6 bases and J by 8 bases. Germline V CDR1 and CDR2: KGHSH, LQKENI. The CDR3 DNA reads as TGTGCCAGCTCGCTCCGAGGGACAGTCGAAAAACTGTTTTTT. Amino acid sequence: CASSLRGTVEKLFF.

The rearrangement uses TRBV28 and TRBJ2-4; D unclear. V was clipped by 3 bases and J by 8 bases, with 11 bases between them. Germline CDR1 MDHEN, CDR2 SYDVKM. This CDR3 comprises 13 residues. The CDR3 reads CASSLAGSDIQYF. The CDR3 nucleotides are TGTGCCAGCAGTTTGGCCGGAAGCGACATTCAGTACTTC.

This chain connects TRBV7-9 to TRBJ1-6; 7 nucleotides match TRBD1. Germline CDR1 SEHNR, CDR2 FQNEAQ (reference sequence). This CDR3 is built from 13 residues. The V and J ends lost 6 bases and 7 bases, in that order; junction bases with no gene match: 3. CDR3: CASRQGRNSPLHF. The DNA of the CDR3 is TGTGCCAGCAGACAGGGGAGGAATTCACCCCTCCACTTT.

This clone is a singleton in its sample. V is TRBV28 and J is TRBJ2-7; 10 nucleotides match TRBD1. Trimming cost V 7 bases and J 7 bases; bases outside gene matches: 13. CDR3 size: 15 residues. The germline CDR1 and CDR2 sequences are MDHEN and SYDVKM. The CDR3 protein is CASNTPGQGIREQYF. The CDR3 bases are TGTGCCAGCAATACTCCGGGACAGGGGATCAGGGAGCAGTACTTC.

V and J are TRBV6-6 and TRBJ2-7; D not resolved. Germline V gene lookup returns CDR1 MNHNY and CDR2 SVGAGI (reference sequence). Deletions cut 6 bases from V and 4 bases from J, with 19 bases between. This CDR3 is 15 amino acids long. The CDR3 loop reads CASSRVERGPYEQYF. CDR3 in DNA: TGTGCCAGCAGCCGCGTAGAGCGAGGACCATACGAGCAGTACTTC.

The J gene is TRBJ1-2, the V gene TRBV3-1 (or the pseudogene TRBV3-2); D remains ambiguous. Trimming removed 1 base from V and 8 bases from J, with 5 bases in between. Looked up from germline, CDR1 is LGHDT and CDR2 is YNNKEL (reference sequence). The CDR3 extends over 11 amino acids. The CDR3 sequence: CASSQGQGYTF. Written as DNA, the CDR3 is TGTGCCAGCAGCCAAGGGCAGGGCTACACCTTC.

The rearrangement uses TRBV5-4 and TRBJ2-5; 10 bases map to TRBD1. This CDR3 has 14 residues. The germline CDR1 and CDR2 sequences are SGHNT and YYREEE (reference sequence). V was pared by 5 bases and J by 4 bases, with 5 bases of the junction left unmatched. Here the CDR3 DNA reads TGTGCCAGCAGACCCGGGACAGGGGTAGAGACCCAGTACTTC. This gives the protein CASRPGTGVETQYF.

The chain links TRBV13 to TRBJ2-1; 15 bases align to TRBD2. Per the germline V gene, CDR1 is PRHDT and CDR2 is FYEKMQ (reference sequence). The CDR3 is made up of 19 amino acids. V dropped 0 bases and J dropped 2; count of bases not matched to a gene: 5. Written as DNA, the CDR3 is TGTGCCAGCAGCTTAGGCCCAGGACTAGCGGGAGGGGCCTACAATGAGCAGTTCTTC. Amino acids: CASSLGPGLAGGAYNEQFF. Full variable domain (remainder filled in from reference TRBV13 and TRBJ2-1): AAGVIQSPRHLIKEKRETATLKCYPIPRHDTVYWYQQGPGQDPQFLISFYEKMQSDKGSIPDRFSAQQFSDYHSELNMSSLELGDSALYFCASSLGPGLAGGAYNEQFFGPGTRLTVL.

The chain links TRBV7-8 to TRBJ1-6; maybe TRBD1 (6 bases). Germline-derived CDR1 and CDR2 are SGHVS and FQNEAQ. CDR3 length equals 14 residues. V was pared by 5 bases and J by 6 bases, with 11 bases between. The CDR3 loop is CASSIGQLNSPLHF. The CDR3 DNA follows: TGTGCCAGCAGCATAGGACAGCTTAATTCACCCCTCCACTTT. Using reference TRBV7-8 and TRBJ1-6 for the parts outside the CDR3, the full variable domain is GAGVSQSPRYKVAKRGQDVALRCDPISGHVSLFWYQQALGQGPEFLTYFQNEAQLDKSGLPSDRFFAERPEGSVSTLKIQRTQQEDSAVYLCASSIGQLNSPLHFGNGTRLTVT.

The genes are TRBV4-2 and TRBJ2-1; D unclear. The V gene lost 0 bases and the J gene lost 8 bases, with 11 bases spanning the gap. The length of the CDR3 is 14 residues. CDR1 and CDR2 from the germline V gene are LGHNA and YNFKEQ. CDR3 bases: TGTGCCAGCAGCCAAGAAGGGCTACCCGATGAGCAGTTCTTC. This encodes CASSQEGLPDEQFF.

The CDR3 DNA follows: TGTGCCAGCAGCCAAGGGGAGGGTGGCTACACCTTC. Protein sequence: CASSQGEGGYTF. The chain carries TRBV12-3 or TRBV12-4 and TRBJ1-2; D possibly corresponds to TRBD1 (5 bases). The length of the CDR3 is 12 residues. V was clipped by 6 bases and J by 7 bases, with 12 bases between them.

The V gene is TRBV30, the J gene TRBJ1-5; D is perhaps TRBD1 (5 bases). CDR1 GTSNPN and CDR2 SVGIG come from the germline V gene (reference sequence). CDR3 length equals 15 residues. The V gene lost 0 bases and the J gene lost 4 bases, with 13 bases spanning the gap. CDR3 DNA sequence: TGTGCCTGGAGTGTACCCGGGACTTCTAATCAGCCCCAGCATTTT. Its protein is CAWSVPGTSNQPQHF.

The V gene is TRBV7-7, the J gene TRBJ2-1; a possible D gene is TRBD1 (6 bases). Germline V lookup: CDR1 SSHAT, CDR2 FNYEAQ (reference sequence). The CDR3 covers 18 residues. Trimming stripped 5 bases from V and 1 base from J, with 21 bases between. The CDR3 reads CASSPGKINTGSYNEQFF. CDR3 nucleotides: TGTGCCAGCAGCCCGGGAAAAATAAATACAGGGTCCTACAATGAGCAGTTCTTC.

This chain connects TRBV7-9 to TRBJ2-1, with 11 bases identical to TRBD2. V lost 11 bases to trimming and J lost 6 bases; unmatched junction nucleotides: 12. In germline, CDR1 is SEHNR, CDR2 FQNEAQ (reference sequence). The CDR3 spans 15 residues. This CDR3 reads CALTGETSGGNEQFF. For the CDR3, the DNA is TGTGCCCTCACCGGAGAAACTAGCGGGGGCAATGAGCAGTTCTTC.

This chain links TRBV3-1 (or the pseudogene TRBV3-2) with TRBJ1-1, with TRBD1 as a possible D gene (6 bases). The V end lost 4 bases, the J end lost 1 base, and 13 bases lay between the germline ends. The CDR3 length is 15 residues. Germline CDR1 reads LGHDT; CDR2 reads YNNKEL (reference sequence). The CDR3 region has the DNA TGTGCCAGCAGCCCACAGACAGGTTCGAACACTGAAGCTTTCTTT. It yields the protein CASSPQTGSNTEAFF.

This rearrangement joins TRBV5-1 to TRBJ2-5; D might be TRBD1 or TRBD2, each matching 5 bases. Trimming left V 2 bases short and J 1 base short, with 15 bases between. In germline, CDR1 is SGHRS, CDR2 YFSETQ. This CDR3 has 16 amino acids. The CDR3 sequence is CASSFSSGRGQETQYF. DNA for the CDR3: TGCGCCAGCAGCTTTAGTTCGGGAAGGGGCCAAGAGACCCAGTACTTC.